Given below is one T cell receptor beta chain in context. Its specificity is not known. These data originate in a study of response to subunit inactivated influenza vaccine. TCRdb ran MiXCR on the RT-PCR reads and lists one entry per CDR3 protein. The sample consists of more than 600,000 distinct CDR3 sequences, around 18% of them appearing once. Overall study findings and caveats: The study's authors posited that every seasonal influenza vaccination enlists few new T cells.

V gave up 5 bases and J gave up 5 bases; unmatched junction bases: 8. The CDR3 sequence is 15 residues long. Per the germline V gene, CDR1 is SGHTA and CDR2 is FQGNSA. This chain connects TRBV7-2 to TRBJ2-3, with 9 bases lining up with TRBD1. This receptor was obtained from a man aged 50-60 years who received an inactivated influenza vaccine. The sample consisted of PBMCs from blood, taken more than 4 days after vaccination. This chain's CDR3 is CASSQQGASLDTQYF. The CDR3 region has the DNA TGTGCCAGCAGCCAACAGGGGGCTAGTTTAGATACGCAGTATTTT.